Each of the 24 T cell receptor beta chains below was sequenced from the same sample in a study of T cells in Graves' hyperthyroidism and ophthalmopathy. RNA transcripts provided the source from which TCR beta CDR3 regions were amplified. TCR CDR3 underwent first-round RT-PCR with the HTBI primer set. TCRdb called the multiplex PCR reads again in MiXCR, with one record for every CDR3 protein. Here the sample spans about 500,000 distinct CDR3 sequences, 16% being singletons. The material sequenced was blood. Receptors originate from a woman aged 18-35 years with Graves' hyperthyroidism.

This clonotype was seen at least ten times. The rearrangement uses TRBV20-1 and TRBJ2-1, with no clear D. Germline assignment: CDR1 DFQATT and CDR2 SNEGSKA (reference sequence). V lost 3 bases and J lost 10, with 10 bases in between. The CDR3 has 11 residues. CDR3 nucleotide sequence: TGCAGTGCTAGGAATCTATGGGAGCAGTTCTTC. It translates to CSARNLWEQFF.

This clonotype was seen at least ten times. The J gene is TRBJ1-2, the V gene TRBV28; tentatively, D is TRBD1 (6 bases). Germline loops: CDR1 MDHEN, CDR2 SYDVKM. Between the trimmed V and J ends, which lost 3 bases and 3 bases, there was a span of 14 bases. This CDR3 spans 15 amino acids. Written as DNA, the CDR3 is TGTGCCAGCAGTTTGAAGCTCGGACAGCACTATGGCTACACCTTC. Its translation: CASSLKLGQHYGYTF.

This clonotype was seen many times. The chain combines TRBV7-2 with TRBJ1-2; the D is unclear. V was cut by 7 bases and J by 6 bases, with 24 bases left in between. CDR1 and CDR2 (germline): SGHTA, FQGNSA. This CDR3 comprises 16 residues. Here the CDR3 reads CASTIEVWRVEDGYTF. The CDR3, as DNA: TGTGCCAGCACCATAGAGGTCTGGCGGGTGGAGGATGGCTACACCTTC.

The CDR3 DNA reads TGTGCCAGCAGTTTTACAGGCTCGAGTGAAAAACTGTTTTTT. It yields the protein CASSFTGSSEKLFF. The chain uses TRBV12-3 or TRBV12-4 and TRBJ1-4, with D possibly being TRBD1 (5 bases). The CDR3 covers 14 residues. Trimming pared 3 bases from V and 7 bases from J, leaving 12 bases between.

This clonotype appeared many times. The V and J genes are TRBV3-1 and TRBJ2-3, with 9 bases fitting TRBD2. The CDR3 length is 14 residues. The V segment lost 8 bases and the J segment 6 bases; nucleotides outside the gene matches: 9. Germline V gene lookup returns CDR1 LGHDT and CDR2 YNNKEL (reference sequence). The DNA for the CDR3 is TGTGCCAGCCTTTTAGCGGGAGAGTCGGATACGCAGTATTTT. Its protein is CASLLAGESDTQYF.

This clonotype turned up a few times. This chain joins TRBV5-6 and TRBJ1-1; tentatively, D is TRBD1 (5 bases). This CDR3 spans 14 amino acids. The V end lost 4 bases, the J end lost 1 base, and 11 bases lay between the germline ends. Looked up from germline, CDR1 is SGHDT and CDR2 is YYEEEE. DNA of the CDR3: TGTGCCAGCAGCGGCCCTGGACAGAACACTGAAGCTTTCTTT. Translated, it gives CASSGPGQNTEAFF.

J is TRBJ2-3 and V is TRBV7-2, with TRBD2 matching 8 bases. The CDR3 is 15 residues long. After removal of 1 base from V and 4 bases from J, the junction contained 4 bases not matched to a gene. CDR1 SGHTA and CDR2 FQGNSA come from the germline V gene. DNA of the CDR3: TGTGCCAGCAGCTTAGGATTCGGGGGGGCAGATACGCAGTATTTT. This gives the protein CASSLGFGGADTQYF.

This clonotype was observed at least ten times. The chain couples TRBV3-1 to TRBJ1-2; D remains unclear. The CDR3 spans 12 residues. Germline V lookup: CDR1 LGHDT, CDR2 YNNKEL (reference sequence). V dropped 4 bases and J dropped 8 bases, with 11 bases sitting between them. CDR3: CASSRTPGGYTF. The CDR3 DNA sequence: TGTGCCAGCAGCCGTACCCCGGGCGGCTACACCTTC.

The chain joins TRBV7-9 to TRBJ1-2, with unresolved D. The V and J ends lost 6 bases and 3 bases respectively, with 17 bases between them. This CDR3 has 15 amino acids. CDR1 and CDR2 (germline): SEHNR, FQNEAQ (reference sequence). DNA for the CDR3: TGTGCCAGCAGTGGAGGACGACCCGAACACTATGGCTACACCTTC. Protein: CASSGGRPEHYGYTF.

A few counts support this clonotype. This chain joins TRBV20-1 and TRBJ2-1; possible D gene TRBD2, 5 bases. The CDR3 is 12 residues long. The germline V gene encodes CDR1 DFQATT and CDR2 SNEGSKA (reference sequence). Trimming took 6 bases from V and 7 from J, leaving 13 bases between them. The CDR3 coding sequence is TGCAGTGCCTGCCCGCGAGGGAATGAGCAGTTCTTC. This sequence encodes CSACPRGNEQFF.

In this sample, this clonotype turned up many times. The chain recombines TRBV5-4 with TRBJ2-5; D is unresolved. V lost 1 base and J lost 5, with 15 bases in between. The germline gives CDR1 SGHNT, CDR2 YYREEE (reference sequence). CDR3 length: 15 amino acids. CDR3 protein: CASSLITTGFETQYF. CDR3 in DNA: TGTGCCAGCAGCTTGATCACTACCGGTTTCGAGACCCAGTACTTC.

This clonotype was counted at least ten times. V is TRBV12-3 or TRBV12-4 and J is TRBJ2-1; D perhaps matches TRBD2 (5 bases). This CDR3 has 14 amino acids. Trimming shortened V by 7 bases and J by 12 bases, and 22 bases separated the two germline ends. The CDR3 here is CASMSDSASSRQFF. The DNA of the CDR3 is TGTGCCAGCATGTCGGACTCGGCTAGCAGTAGGCAGTTCTTC.

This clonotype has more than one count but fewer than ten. The CDR3 is CASSSTGGNSPLHF. The CDR3 coding sequence is TGTGCCAGCTCATCCACAGGGGGGAATTCACCCCTCCACTTT. This chain links TRBV18 with TRBJ1-6; 8 bases are shared with TRBD1. The CDR3 loop spans 14 amino acids. J gave up 7 bases and V 5 bases, and 4 bases lay outside the gene matches. Looked up from germline, CDR1 is KGHSH and CDR2 is LQKENI.

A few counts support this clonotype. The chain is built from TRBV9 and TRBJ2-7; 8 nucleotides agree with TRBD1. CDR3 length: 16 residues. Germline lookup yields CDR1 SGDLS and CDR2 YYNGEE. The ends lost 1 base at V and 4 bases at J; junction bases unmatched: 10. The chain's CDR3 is CASSVLRRDRRYEQYF. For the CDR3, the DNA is TGTGCCAGCAGCGTACTAAGGCGGGACAGGAGATACGAGCAGTACTTC.

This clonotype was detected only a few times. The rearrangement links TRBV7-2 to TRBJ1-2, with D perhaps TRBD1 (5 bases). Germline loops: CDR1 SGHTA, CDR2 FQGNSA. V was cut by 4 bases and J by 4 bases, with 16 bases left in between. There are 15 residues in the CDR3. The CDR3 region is CASSSLGRGVYGYTF. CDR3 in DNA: TGTGCCAGCAGCTCACTAGGTAGGGGCGTCTATGGCTACACCTTC.

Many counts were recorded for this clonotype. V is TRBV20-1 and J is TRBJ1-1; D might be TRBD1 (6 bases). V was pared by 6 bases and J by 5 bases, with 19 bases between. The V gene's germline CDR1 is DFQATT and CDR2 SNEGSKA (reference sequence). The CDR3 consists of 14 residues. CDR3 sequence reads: CSATPGRGGTEAFF. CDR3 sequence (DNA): TGCAGTGCAACCCCGGGCAGGGGTGGGACTGAAGCTTTCTTT.

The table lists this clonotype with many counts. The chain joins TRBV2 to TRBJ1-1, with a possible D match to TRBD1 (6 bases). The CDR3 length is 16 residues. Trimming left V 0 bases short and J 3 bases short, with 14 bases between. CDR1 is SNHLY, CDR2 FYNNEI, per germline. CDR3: CASSEALRAGDTEAFF. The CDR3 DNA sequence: TGTGCCAGCAGTGAAGCGCTTCGGGCAGGGGACACTGAAGCTTTCTTT.

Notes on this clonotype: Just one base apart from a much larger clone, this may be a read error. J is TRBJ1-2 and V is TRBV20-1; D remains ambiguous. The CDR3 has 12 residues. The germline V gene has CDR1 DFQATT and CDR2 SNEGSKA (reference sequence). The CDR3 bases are TGCAGTGCTAGAGATCGCGGGGATGGCTACATCTTC. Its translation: CSARDRGDGYIF.

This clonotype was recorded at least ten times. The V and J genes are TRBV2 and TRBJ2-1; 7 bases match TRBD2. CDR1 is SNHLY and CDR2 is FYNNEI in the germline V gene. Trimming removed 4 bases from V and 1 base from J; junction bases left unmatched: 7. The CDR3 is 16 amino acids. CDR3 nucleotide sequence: TGTGCCAGCAGTGTGCTATGGGGGGGATCCTACAATGAGCAGTTCTTC. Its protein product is CASSVLWGGSYNEQFF.

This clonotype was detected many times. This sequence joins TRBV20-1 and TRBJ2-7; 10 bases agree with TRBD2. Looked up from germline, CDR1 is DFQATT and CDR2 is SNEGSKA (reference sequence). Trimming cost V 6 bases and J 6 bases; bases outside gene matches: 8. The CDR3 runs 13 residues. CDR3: CSANPGLAFEQYF. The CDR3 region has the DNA TGCAGTGCCAATCCGGGACTAGCGTTCGAGCAGTACTTC.

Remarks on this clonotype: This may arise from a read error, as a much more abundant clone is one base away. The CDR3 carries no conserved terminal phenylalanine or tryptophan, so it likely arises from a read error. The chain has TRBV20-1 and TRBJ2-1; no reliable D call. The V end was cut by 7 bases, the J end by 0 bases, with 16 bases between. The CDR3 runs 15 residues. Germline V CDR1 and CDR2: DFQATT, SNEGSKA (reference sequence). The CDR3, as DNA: TGCAGTGTGGTGAGAGGCTTAAGCTCCTACAATGAGCAGTTCTCC. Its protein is CSVVRGLSSYNEQFS.

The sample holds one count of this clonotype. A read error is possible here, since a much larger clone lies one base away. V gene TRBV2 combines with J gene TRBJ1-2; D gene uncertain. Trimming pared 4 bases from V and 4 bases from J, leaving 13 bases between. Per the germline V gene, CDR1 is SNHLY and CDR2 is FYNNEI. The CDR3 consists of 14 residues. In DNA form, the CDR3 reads TGTGCCAGCAGTGTGATTCGACGGAGCTATGGCTACACCTTC. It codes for CASSVIRRSYGYTF.

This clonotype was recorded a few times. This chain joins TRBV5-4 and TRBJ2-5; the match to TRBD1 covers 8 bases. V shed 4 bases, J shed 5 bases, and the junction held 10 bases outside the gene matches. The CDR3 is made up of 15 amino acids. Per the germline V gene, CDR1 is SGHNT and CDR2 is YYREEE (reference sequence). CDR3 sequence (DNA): TGTGCCAGCAGCCCCGGGGACAGGTCGTGGGAGACCCAGTACTTC. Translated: CASSPGDRSWETQYF.

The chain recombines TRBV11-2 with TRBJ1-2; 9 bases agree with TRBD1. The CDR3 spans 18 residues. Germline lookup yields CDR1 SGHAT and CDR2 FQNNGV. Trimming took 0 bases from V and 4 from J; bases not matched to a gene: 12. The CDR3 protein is CASSLDPYGQGRGYGYTF. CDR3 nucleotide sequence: TGTGCCAGCAGCTTAGATCCATATGGACAGGGGAGGGGCTATGGCTACACCTTC.